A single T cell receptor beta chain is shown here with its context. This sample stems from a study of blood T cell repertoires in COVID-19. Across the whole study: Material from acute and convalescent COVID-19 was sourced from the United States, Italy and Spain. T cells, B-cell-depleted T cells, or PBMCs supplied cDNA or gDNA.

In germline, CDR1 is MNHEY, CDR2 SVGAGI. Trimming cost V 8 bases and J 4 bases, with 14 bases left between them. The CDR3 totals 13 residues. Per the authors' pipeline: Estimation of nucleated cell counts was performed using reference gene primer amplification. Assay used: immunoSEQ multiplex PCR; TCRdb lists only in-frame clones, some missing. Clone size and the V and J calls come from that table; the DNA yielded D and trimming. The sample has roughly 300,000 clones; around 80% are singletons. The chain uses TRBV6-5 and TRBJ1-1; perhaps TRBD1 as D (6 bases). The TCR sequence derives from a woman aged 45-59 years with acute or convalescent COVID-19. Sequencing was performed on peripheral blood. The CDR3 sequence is CASCLRGVTEAFF. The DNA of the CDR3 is TGTGCCAGCTGTCTCAGGGGAGTCACTGAAGCTTTCTTT.